This T cell receptor (beta chain) was sequenced for a study of Graves' ophthalmopathy and Graves' hyperthyroidism. There are many counts of this clonotype. Its antigen is not identified. Certain patients were not enrolled. These were patients with other autoimmune diseases, uncontrolled infections, pregnancy or lactation. PBMCs were obtained from roughly 9.5 ml of fresh peripheral blood. The germline V gene has CDR1 MNHEY and CDR2 SMNVEV (reference sequence). V was pared by 6 bases and J by 2 bases, with 9 bases of the junction left unmatched. The CDR3 sequence is 15 residues long. Study results and limitations: Among thyroid clonotypes expanded above 0.001 frequency, most also appeared in blood.

Amplification from RNA transcripts yielded the TCR beta CDR3 regions. HTBI primers were used in a first-round RT-PCR, which preceded a second-round multiplex PCR. MiXCR, applied by TCRdb to the multiplex PCR reads, yields one record per CDR3 protein. The table has about 480,000 distinct CDR3 sequences, over 13% seen once. This chain uses TRBV27 with TRBJ2-7; 8 bases agree with TRBD1. The source is a woman aged 30 to 39 with Graves' ophthalmopathy. Sample: blood. CDR3 protein: CASRRTGNIPYEQYF. As DNA, the CDR3 is TGTGCCAGCAGGAGGACAGGGAACATTCCCTACGAGCAGTACTTC.